This T cell receptor (beta chain) was obtained from a study of blood T cell repertoires in COVID-19. In the original analysis: Estimated nucleated cell counts came from reference gene primer amplification. Data came from immunoSEQ multiplex PCR; TCRdb stores just in-frame clones and leaves some out. D and trimming come from the DNA, and the V and J calls and clone size come from that table. The data show around 75,000 clones, less than 90% seen once. While infection was still active, Seattle patients were enrolled and then followed longitudinally. V lost 4 bases and J lost 0; bases outside the gene matches: 4. This CDR3 is 15 amino acids long. Germline CDR1 is SGHTA and CDR2 is FQGTGA.

The sequence came from a man aged 45-65 years with COVID-19, enrolled during active disease. V usage is TRBV7-3 and J usage is TRBJ1-1; the match to TRBD1 covers 8 bases. The sample consisted of peripheral blood. The CDR3 is CASSSTGQVNTEAFF. The CDR3 nucleotides are TGTGCCAGCAGCTCCACGGGACAGGTGAACACTGAAGCTTTCTTT.